This is a list of T cell receptor beta chains from one sample in a study of shared clonotypes between healthy human individuals. The repertoire was sequenced with immunoSEQ multiplex PCR; TCRdb's copy has only in-frame clones and lacks some. Seen here are around 550,000 clones, about 95% observed once, and the top ten hold over 0.09%. Sequences were obtained from naive CD8+ T cells sorted from blood. These receptors were collected from a woman in her 30s in good health. The CDR3 runs from the conserved cysteine through the conserved F or W. A D gene is named only where the DNA matches it firmly. Size values are once, few and many counts, or a class for expanded clones, and some rows have none.

clone_size d_call j_call v_call cdr3_nt cdr3_aa
. . TRBJ1-2 TRBV10-2 TGCGCCAGCAGCCCACAGATCCTCTATGGCTACACCTTC CASSPQILYGYTF
. . TRBJ2-1 TRBV5-1 TGCGCCAGCAGCCCCTTGGGGAGAGGGGCCTACAATGAGCAGTTCTTC CASSPLGRGAYNEQFF
. . TRBJ2-1 TRBV11-2 TGTGCCAGCAGCTTAAGGAGCGGAGCGAACAATGAGCAGTTCTTC CASSLRSGANNEQFF
few TRBD1 TRBJ1-1 TRBV15 TGTGCCACCAGCAGAGATCGGACAGGGGTGAACACTGAAGCTTTCTTT CATSRDRTGVNTEAFF
. TRBD2 TRBJ2-7 TRBV10-3 TGTGCCATCGGAGCCGGGACTAGCTCCTACGAGCAGTACTTC CAIGAGTSSYEQYF
. . TRBJ1-1 TRBV27 TGTGCCAGCAGCCCCGCGTACAGGGCGAACACTGAAGCTTTCTTT CASSPAYRANTEAFF
. . TRBJ2-7 TRBV7-8 TGTGCCAGCAGCTTAGTTTCCGACGCCTACGAGCAGTACTTC CASSLVSDAYEQYF
. . TRBJ1-3 TRBV28 TGTGCCAGCAGTACGTGGCAGGGACGCTCTGGAAACACCATATATTTT CASSTWQGRSGNTIYF
. . TRBJ1-3 TRBV13 TGTGCCAGCAGCTTAGGGGGATTGGAAAACACCATATATTTT CASSLGGLENTIYF
once . TRBJ2-3 TRBV5-6 TGTGCCAGCAGCTTGGGGGCCAGGAGGGCAGATACGCAGTATTTT CASSLGARRADTQYF
. . TRBJ1-1 TRBV27 TGTGCCAGCAGTTTTACACGTAACACTGAAGCTTTCTTT CASSFTRNTEAFF
. . TRBJ2-7 TRBV4-1 TGCGCCAGCAGATTAGACACAAACTACGAGCAGTACTTC CASRLDTNYEQYF
. . TRBJ2-1 TRBV27 TGTGCCAGCAGTCCAACAAGCGGGACAGTGTTCAATGAGCAGTTCTTC CASSPTSGTVFNEQFF
. . TRBJ2-3 TRBV2 TGTGCCAGCAGTGAAACGCGTCCGGTTGGGGATACGCAGTATTTT CASSETRPVGDTQYF
. TRBD1 TRBJ1-2 TRBV5-6 TGTGCCAGCAGCCCAGGACAGGGGCGAACCCTCTATGGCTACACCTTC CASSPGQGRTLYGYTF
. . TRBJ1-1 TRBV7-8 TGTGCCAGCAGCCCCATACGGACGGGGAACACTGAAGCTTTCTTT CASSPIRTGNTEAFF
. . TRBJ2-2 TRBV5-6 TGTGCCAGCAACATTCAGAGGTGGAGCGGGGAGCTGTTTTTT CASNIQRWSGELFF
. . TRBJ2-4 TRBV6-1 TGTGCCATCCCAGACTGGATCAAAAACATTCAGTACTTC CAIPDWIKNIQYF
. TRBD2 TRBJ2-3 TRBV15 TGTGCCACCAGCAGAGATGGTGCGGGAGGGTCAGATACGCAGTATTTT CATSRDGAGGSDTQYF
. TRBD2 TRBJ2-7 TRBV9 TGTGCCAGCAGCGCCCGTAGCGGAGCGGGAACTCGGTACGAGCAGTACTTC CASSARSGAGTRYEQYF
. . TRBJ1-4 TRBV7-8 TGTGCCAGCAGCTTAAGTGGATCTAATGAAAAACTGTTTTTT CASSLSGSNEKLFF
. TRBD2 TRBJ2-7 TRBV13 TGTGCCAGCAGCTCGACTAGCGGGAGAGGATACGAGCAGTACTTC CASSSTSGRGYEQYF
. . TRBJ2-3 TRBV19 TGTGCCAGTAGTATCTATATGGCTGAAGTCGGGCAGTATTTT CASSIYMAEVGQYF
. . TRBJ2-3 TRBV11-2 TGTGCCAGCAGCTTAACCGATACGCAGTATTTT CASSLTDTQYF
. . TRBJ2-7 TRBV5-1 TGCGCCAGCAGGGTCGGTGCAGCGCCCTACGAGCAGTACTTC CASRVGAAPYEQYF
. TRBD2 TRBJ2-1 TRBV13 TGTGCCACCCGACTAGCGGGGTACAATGAGCAGTTCTTC CATRLAGYNEQFF
. TRBD1 TRBJ2-3 TRBV27 TGTGCCAGCAGTCCCCTTTTTAGGACAGGGGGCACAGATACGCAGTATTTT CASSPLFRTGGTDTQYF
. . TRBJ1-2 TRBV19 TGTGCCAGTAGCTCCCGACTTGGGAGGGGCTATGGCTACACCTTC CASSSRLGRGYGYTF
. . TRBJ2-1 TRBV27 TGTGCCAGCAGTTTAGACCTCTACAATGAGCAGTTCTTC CASSLDLYNEQFF
. TRBD1 TRBJ1-1 TRBV2 TGTGCCATCCCAGGGGGCGGGGTGGACACTGAAGCTTTCTTT CAIPGGGVDTEAFF
. TRBD1 TRBJ2-2 TRBV7-8 TGTGCCAGCAGCTTATTGTCAGGGGGCTCCGGGGAGCTGTTTTTT CASSLLSGGSGELFF
. TRBD1 TRBJ2-4 TRBV7-8 TGTGCCAGCAGCTCAAGTAGGGGGACAGCAAACATTCAGTACTTC CASSSSRGTANIQYF
. TRBD1 TRBJ2-5 TRBV15 TGTGCCACCAGACCAGGGGGCGAGGTGGAGACCCAGTACTTC CATRPGGEVETQYF
few . TRBJ2-1 TRBV2 TGTGCCAGCAGAAATACACACGCAAGGTACAATGAGCAGTTCTTC CASRNTHARYNEQFF
. . TRBJ1-1 TRBV27 TGTGCCAGCAGTTCCGGGGCGGCGAGCTTGAACACTGAAGCTTTCTTT CASSSGAASLNTEAFF
. TRBD2 TRBJ2-1 TRBV13 TGTGCCAGCAGCCCGACGACTAGCGGGGAAGAGCAGTTCTTC CASSPTTSGEEQFF
. . TRBJ2-2 TRBV9 TGTGCCAGCAGCGACGGGAGGAACACCGGGGAGCTGTTTTTT CASSDGRNTGELFF
. TRBD1 TRBJ2-7 TRBV14 TGTGCCAGCAGCCTTTCAGGGGGTGTCTTCTACGAGCAGTACTTC CASSLSGGVFYEQYF
. . TRBJ2-1 TRBV7-9 TGTGCCAGCAGCCCGTCCCGGGGGACTGCGAGTGAGCAGTTCTTC CASSPSRGTASEQFF
. TRBD1 TRBJ2-7 TRBV7-9 TGTGCCAGCAGCTTGGCGGGACAGGGGGCCTACGAGCAGTACTTC CASSLAGQGAYEQYF
. TRBD2 TRBJ2-1 TRBV7-8 TGTGCCAGCAGCTCGGGACTAGCGGGAGGTGGTGGCTCCTACAATGAGCAGTTCTTC CASSSGLAGGGGSYNEQFF
. . TRBJ2-7 TRBV29-1 TGCAGCGTTGTGGTTAACTCCTACGAGCAGTACTTC CSVVVNSYEQYF
. . TRBJ2-1 TRBV29-1 TGCAGCGTTGTTGGGCTGACGGGAAAATACAATGAGCAGTTCTTC CSVVGLTGKYNEQFF
. . TRBJ2-7 TRBV7-6 TGTGCCAGCAGCCCAGGGTTCGTCTACGAGCAGTACTTC CASSPGFVYEQYF
. . TRBJ2-1 TRBV6-5 TGTGCCAGCAGTTACTCAGACTCCTACAATGAGCAGTTCTTC CASSYSDSYNEQFF
. . TRBJ1-2 TRBV21-1 TGTGCCAGCACCCCCCGGGAAGGGTGTGGTGGCTACACCTTC CASTPREGCGGYTF
. . TRBJ2-1 TRBV7-9 TGTGCCAGCAGCTTAGTGCTAGGGAACAATGAGCAGTTCTTC CASSLVLGNNEQFF
. . TRBJ2-1 TRBV27 TGTGCCAGCAGCCTCCCGCCTCTTGGTTACAATGAGCAGTTCTTC CASSLPPLGYNEQFF